Given below is one T cell receptor (beta chain) in context. As yet, its antigen is unknown. An approximately 220 ng quantity of DNA, tens of thousands of T cell genomes, went into the sorted-subset replicate PCRs. Profiling relied on immunoSEQ multiplex PCR, and the TCRdb table lists in-frame clones only, not all of them. The sample has more than 2,000,000 clones; 90% to 95% are singletons. CDR1 is WSHSY and CDR2 is SAAADI in the germline V gene. V lost 8 bases, J lost 1 base, and 4 bases stayed unmatched. The CDR3 consists of 15 residues. The data were taken from a study of shared clonotypes between healthy human individuals. Notes on the study in general: Naive CD4 clonotypes overlapped across a handful of donors at about 5%.

The rearrangement links TRBV10-2 to TRBJ2-2; 10 bases map to TRBD2. The specimen was naive CD4+ T cells from PBMCs. Sample subset: CD45RA+ positively selected. The sequence came from a man between 18 and 35 years old in good health. Some clones in this sample may be carry-over from other donors' samples. The CDR3 spells CASRSGRVNTGELFF. The DNA for the CDR3 is TGCGCCAGCCGAAGCGGGAGGGTGAACACCGGGGAGCTGTTTTTT.